The present T cell receptor beta chain was sequenced within a study of blood T cell repertoires in COVID-19 (dated by TCRdb to about 2020). About the study as a whole: The collaborator samples originated in the United States, Italy and Spain and spanned the acute and convalescent phases of COVID-19. Nearly every sample came with metadata listing a de-identified subject ID, COVID-19 status, age in years and sex. The prospective study material was composed of cDNA or gDNA derived from T cells, B-cell-depleted T cells, or PBMCs. Deeply sampled blood TCRbeta repertoires from subjects exposed to, actively infected with, or recovered from COVID-19 were included in the dataset. The repertoires were released in a freely available public database meant as a resource for research on the immune response to SARS-CoV-2. Samples came from the ongoing ImmuneRACE study (first 160 participants) plus 1,254 subjects from 6 global collaborators. HLA class I and class II types, where available, came from metadata supplied by the sample provider rather than from assay-based typing. What the research found in general, with its limitations: Clinical and demographic metadata were provided uncurated, with the amount varying by source and participant.

Trimming removed 1 base from V and 3 bases from J; the gene matches leave 7 bases unexplained. From cysteine to phenylalanine, the CDR3 is 16 amino acids long. Just CDR3 DNA is preserved here, 48 bases in frame from base 1. CDR1 is given as KGHSH and CDR2 as LQKENI, both from the germline V gene. Whole blood was collected in K2EDTA tubes by collaborating institutions according to the institutions' own protocols. For TCRbeta analysis, collaborators shipped samples in one of three forms: frozen whole blood, isolated PBMCs, or DNA extracted from either of those sample types. Comments on this clone: Its antigen is currently not known. No base-level quality is on record; no much larger clone is a single base apart.

The immunoSEQ Assay, a bias-controlled multiplex PCR, was used to amplify TCRbeta CDR3 regions from genomic DNA. The authors' pipeline ran thus. The number of nucleated cells in each sample was estimated by amplification of reference gene primers within the assay. Sequence reads were collapsed and filtered to measure the absolute abundance of every unique TCRbeta CDR3 rearrangement. For each sample, productive Simpson clonality was calculated as the square root of Simpson's diversity index over productive rearrangements. This is the immuneACCESS table as TCRdb keeps it, with only in-frame sequences that have V and J called. A part of the clones is gone; compared with another copy, unresolved V genes explain less than half, and the rest is unexplained. V, J and clone size were drawn from that table, and D and trimming were deduced from the DNA. Here the sample has about 94,000 clones; over 75% occur a single time. 7% to 8% of the sample lies in the top ten.

This clonotype was obtained from a human donor with acute or convalescent COVID-19. The donor label of this sample is uncertain. The sequenced sample was peripheral blood. The receptor chain draws on TRBV18 and TRBJ2-7, with TRBD1 matching 9 junction bases. The CDR3 reads CASSPLAGTGNYEQYF. The DNA reads as follows: TGTGCCAGCTCACCACTCGCCGGGACAGGGAACTACGAGCAGTACTTC.